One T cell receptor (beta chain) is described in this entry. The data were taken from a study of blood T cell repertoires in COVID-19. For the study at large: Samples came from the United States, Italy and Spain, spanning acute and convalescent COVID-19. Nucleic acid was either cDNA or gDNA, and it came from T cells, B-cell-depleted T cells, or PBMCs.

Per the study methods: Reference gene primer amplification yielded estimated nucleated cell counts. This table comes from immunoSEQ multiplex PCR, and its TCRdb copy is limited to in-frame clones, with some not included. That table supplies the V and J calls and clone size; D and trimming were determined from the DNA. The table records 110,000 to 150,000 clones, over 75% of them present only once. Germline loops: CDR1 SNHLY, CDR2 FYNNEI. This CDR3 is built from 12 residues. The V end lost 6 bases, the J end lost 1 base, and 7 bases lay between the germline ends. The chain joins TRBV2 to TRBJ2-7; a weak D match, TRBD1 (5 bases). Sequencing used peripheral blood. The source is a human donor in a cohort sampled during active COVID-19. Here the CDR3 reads CASRDNSYEQYF. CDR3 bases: TGTGCCAGCAGGGACAATTCCTACGAGCAGTACTTC.